What follows describes a single T cell receptor (beta chain). Its target is unknown. This may be a read error: a much more frequent sequence differs by one nucleotide. The data were obtained in a study of read filtering for tumor transcriptome and immune sequencing. Study overall: RNA-seq yielded only about 85 to 1273 TCR reads, IR-seq about 4.05 to 11 million. Points from the study as a whole: Compared with RNA-seq, IR-seq gave much higher clonotype depth and reliability.

CDR1 is SGHVS, CDR2 FQNEAQ, per germline. The CDR3 runs to 15 residues. This library used roughly 0.4 ug RNA and molecular barcoded adaptors spanning alpha/delta and beta/gamma chains. TCRdb itself ran the reads through MiXCR, one entry per CDR3 protein. This sample has 15,000 to 20,000 distinct CDR3 sequences, with over 20% found just once. The V call is TRBV7-8, the J call TRBJ2-5, with unresolved D. This sequence was found in a donor older than 35 with multiple myeloma. The sequenced sample consisted of a population of CD138-negative cells sorted from bone marrow. The CDR3 region has the DNA TGTGCCAGCAGCTTTGAGGTTGGCGTCCAAGAGGCCCAGTACTTC. Its protein is CASSFEVGVQEAQYF.